The TCR beta chain under discussion was sequenced for a study of blood T cell repertoires in COVID-19. Overall study context: PBMCs, B-cell-depleted T cells, or T cells were the source of the cDNA or gDNA that made up the material.

Profiling relied on immunoSEQ multiplex PCR, and the TCRdb table lists in-frame clones only, not all of them. The sample has over 400,000 clones, approximately 91% seen once. Seattle-derived patients entered the study during active infection and were followed longitudinally. The CDR3 sequence is 12 residues long. V was trimmed by 7 bases and J by 8 bases, leaving 12 bases between them. This clonotype originated in a woman aged 45-65 years with COVID-19, enrolled during active disease. The chain has TRBV12-3 or TRBV12-4 and TRBJ1-3, with D uncertain. The sample was peripheral blood. The CDR3 spells CASTLSRDTIYF. For the CDR3, the DNA is TGTGCCAGCACTCTTAGTCGGGACACCATATATTTT.